This T cell receptor (beta chain) was captured in a study of T cell repertoires in cytomegalovirus infection. Study information: The public TCR beta signatures pointed to both CMV infection and matching HLA type. The study, taken as a whole, reports: Using cumulative public TCR beta family frequency, the authors identified those who carried CMV together with the relevant HLA. HLA-C-restricted CMV clonotypes gave the most frequent clonotype in two of eight donors.

In TCRdb, the reads were re-called with MiXCR into one record per CDR3 protein. The sample yields about 150,000 distinct CDR3 sequences, approximately 30% seen once. The CDR3 contains 14 residues. V lost 5 bases and J lost 7, with 18 bases in between. Germline V lookup: CDR1 SGHAT, CDR2 FQNNGV. Of note for this clonotype: Its antigen is unidentified.

The starting material was CD8+ T cells from cultured PBMCs, obtained from culture after CMV antigen stimulation. The sequence was obtained from a human donor in good health (CMV status not recorded). Some clones in this sample may be carry-over from other donors' samples. This sequence joins TRBV11-2 and TRBJ2-7; no firm D call. CDR3 region: CASSHPTASWEQYF. CDR3 sequence (DNA): TGTGCCAGCAGCCACCCGACTGCGTCGTGGGAGCAGTACTTC. Drawing the rest from reference TRBV11-2 and TRBJ2-7, the complete variable domain is EAGVAQSPRYKIIEKRQSVAFWCNPISGHATLYWYQQILGQGPKLLIQFQNNGVVDDSQLPKDRFSAERLKGVDSTLKIQPAKLEDSAVYLCASSHPTASWEQYFGPGTRLTVT.